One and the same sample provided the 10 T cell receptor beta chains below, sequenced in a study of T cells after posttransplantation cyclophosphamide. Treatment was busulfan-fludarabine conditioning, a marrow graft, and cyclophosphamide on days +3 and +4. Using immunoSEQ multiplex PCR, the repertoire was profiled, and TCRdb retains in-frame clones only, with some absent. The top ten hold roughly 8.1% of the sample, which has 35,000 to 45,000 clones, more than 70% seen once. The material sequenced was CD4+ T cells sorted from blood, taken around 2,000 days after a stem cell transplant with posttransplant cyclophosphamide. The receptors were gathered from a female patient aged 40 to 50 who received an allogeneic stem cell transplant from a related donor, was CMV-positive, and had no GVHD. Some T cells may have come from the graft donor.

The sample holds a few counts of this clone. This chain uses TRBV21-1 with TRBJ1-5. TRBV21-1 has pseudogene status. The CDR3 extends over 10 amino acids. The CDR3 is CRSSNQPQHF. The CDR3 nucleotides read TGTCGGTCGAGCAATCAGCCCCAGCATTTT.

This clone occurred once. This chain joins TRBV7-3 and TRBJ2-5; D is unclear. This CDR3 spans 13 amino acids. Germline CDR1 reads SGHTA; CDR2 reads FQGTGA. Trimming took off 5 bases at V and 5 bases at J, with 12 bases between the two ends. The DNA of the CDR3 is TGTGCCAGCAGCAAGAGCGTCACGGAGACCCAGTACTTC. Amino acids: CASSKSVTETQYF. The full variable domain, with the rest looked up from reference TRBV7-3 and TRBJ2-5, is GAGVSQTPSNKVTEKGKYVELRCDPISGHTALYWYRQSLGQGPEFLIYFQGTGAADDSGLPNDRFFAVRPEGSVSTLKIQRTERGDSAVYLCASSKSVTETQYFGPGTRLLVL.

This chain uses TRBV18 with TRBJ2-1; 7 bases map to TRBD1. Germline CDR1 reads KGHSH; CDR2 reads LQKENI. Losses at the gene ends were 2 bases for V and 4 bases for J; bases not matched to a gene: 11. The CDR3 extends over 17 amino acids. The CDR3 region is CASSPDRFRDSYNEQFF. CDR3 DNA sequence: TGTGCCAGCTCACCAGACCGCTTCCGGGACAGTTACAATGAGCAGTTCTTC.

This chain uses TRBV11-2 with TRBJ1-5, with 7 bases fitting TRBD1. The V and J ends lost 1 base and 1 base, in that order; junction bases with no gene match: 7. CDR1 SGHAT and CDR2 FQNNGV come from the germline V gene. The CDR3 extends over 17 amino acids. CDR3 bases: TGTGCCAGCAGCTTAGCCCGAGGGACAGCCAGCAATCAGCCCCAGCATTTT. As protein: CASSLARGTASNQPQHF. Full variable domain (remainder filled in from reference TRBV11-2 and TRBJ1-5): EAGVAQSPRYKIIEKRQSVAFWCNPISGHATLYWYQQILGQGPKLLIQFQNNGVVDDSQLPKDRFSAERLKGVDSTLKIQPAKLEDSAVYLCASSLARGTASNQPQHFGDGTRLSIL.

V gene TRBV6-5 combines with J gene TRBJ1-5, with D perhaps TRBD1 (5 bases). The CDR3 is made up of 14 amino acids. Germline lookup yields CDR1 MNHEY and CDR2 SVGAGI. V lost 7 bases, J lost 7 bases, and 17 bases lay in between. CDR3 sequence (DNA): TGTGCCAGCATGGCGACCTCCCGGGGGCAGCCCCAGCATTTT. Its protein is CASMATSRGQPQHF.

DNA of the CDR3: TGTGCCAGCAGCTCGACAGGGGGCCTGGGCAATCAGCCCCAGCATTTT. It specifies CASSSTGGLGNQPQHF. The V gene is TRBV7-2, the J gene TRBJ1-5, with 10 bases lining up with TRBD1. The V gene's germline CDR1 is SGHTA and CDR2 FQGNSA. V gave up 4 bases and J gave up 2 bases; unmatched junction bases: 5. The CDR3 contains 16 residues.

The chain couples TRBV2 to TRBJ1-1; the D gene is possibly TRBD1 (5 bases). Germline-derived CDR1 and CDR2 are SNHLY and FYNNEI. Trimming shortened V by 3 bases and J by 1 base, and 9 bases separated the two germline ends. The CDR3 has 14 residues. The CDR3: CASSDDRQNTEAFF. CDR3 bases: TGTGCCAGCAGTGATGACAGACAGAACACTGAAGCTTTCTTT.

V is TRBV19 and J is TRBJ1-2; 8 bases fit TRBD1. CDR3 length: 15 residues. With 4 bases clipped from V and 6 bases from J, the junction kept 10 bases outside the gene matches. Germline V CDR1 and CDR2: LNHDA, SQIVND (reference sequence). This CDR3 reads CASSNQGALVDGYTF. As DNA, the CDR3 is TGTGCCAGTAGTAATCAGGGGGCGCTTGTAGATGGCTACACCTTC.

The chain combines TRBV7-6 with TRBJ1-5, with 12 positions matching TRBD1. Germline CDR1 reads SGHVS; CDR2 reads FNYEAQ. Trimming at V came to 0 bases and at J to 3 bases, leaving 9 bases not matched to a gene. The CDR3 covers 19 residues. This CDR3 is CASSLAGGQGASYNQPQHF. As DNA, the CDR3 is TGTGCCAGCAGCTTAGCAGGGGGACAGGGGGCGTCGTACAATCAGCCCCAGCATTTT.

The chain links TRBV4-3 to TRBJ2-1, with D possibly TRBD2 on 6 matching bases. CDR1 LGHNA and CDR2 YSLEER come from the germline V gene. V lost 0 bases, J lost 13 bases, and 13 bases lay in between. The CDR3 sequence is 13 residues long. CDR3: CASSQDSTSTQFF. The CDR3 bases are TGCGCCAGCAGCCAAGACTCCACTAGCACTCAGTTCTTC.